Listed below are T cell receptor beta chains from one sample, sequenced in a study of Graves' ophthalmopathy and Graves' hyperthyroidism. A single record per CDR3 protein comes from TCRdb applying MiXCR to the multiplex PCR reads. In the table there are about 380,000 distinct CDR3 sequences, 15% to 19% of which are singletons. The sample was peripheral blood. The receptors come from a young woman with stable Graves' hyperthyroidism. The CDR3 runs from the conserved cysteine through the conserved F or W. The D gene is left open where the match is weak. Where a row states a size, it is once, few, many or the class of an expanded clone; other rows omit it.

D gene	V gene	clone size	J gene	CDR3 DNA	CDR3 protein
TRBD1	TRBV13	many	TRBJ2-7	TGTGCCAGCAGCTTCAGGGACAGGACGCGCTACGAGCAGTACTTC	CASSFRDRTRYEQYF
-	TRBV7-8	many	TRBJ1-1	TGTGCCAGCAGCTTAGGAGGACAGCTTAACACTGAAGCTTTCTTT	CASSLGGQLNTEAFF
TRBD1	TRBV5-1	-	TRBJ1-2	TGCGCCAGCAGCTCTGGACAGGGAGACCTCTATGGCTACACCTTC	CASSSGQGDLYGYTF
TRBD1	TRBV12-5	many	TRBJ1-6	TGTGCTAGTGGTTTGGCGGGACAGGGGACCTCACCCCTCCACTTT	CASGLAGQGTSPLHF
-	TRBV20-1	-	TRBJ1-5	TGCAGTGCTAGAGAAGCAGGTTATAGCAATCAGCCCCAGCATTTT	CSAREAGYSNQPQHF
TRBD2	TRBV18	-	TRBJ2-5	TGTGCCAGCTCACCACCATTCGCTAGCGGGAACCAAGAGACCCAGTACTTC	CASSPPFASGNQETQYF
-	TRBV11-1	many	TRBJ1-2	TGTGCCAGCAGCTTAGCAGTCAGGAGTCTTGACTATGGCTACACCTTC	CASSLAVRSLDYGYTF
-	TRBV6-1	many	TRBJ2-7	TGTGCCAGCACCTACCTCGGACAGCACGAGCAGTACTTC	CASTYLGQHEQYF
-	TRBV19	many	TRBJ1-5	TGTGCCAGTAGCGCGGCCGTCGGTAGCAATCAGCCCCAGCATTTT	CASSAAVGSNQPQHF
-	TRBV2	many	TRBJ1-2	TGTGCCAGCAGTGTACGGGTAGGGGGCTACACCTTC	CASSVRVGGYTF
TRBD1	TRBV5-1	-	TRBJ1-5	TGCGCCAGCAGCGCAGGGACAGGCCATCAGCCCCAGCATTTT	CASSAGTGHQPQHF
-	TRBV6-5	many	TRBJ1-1	TGTGCCAGCAGTTATCCGAACACTGAAGCTTTCTTT	CASSYPNTEAFF
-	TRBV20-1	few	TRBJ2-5	TGCAGTGCTAGAGATCGTCTCAGAGGGGGGCCCATGGAGACCCAGTACTTC	CSARDRLRGGPMETQYF
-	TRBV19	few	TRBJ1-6	TGTGCCAGTAGTAGCAAGACACGGAATTCACACCTCCACTTT	CASSSKTRNSHLHF
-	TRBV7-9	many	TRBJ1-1	TGTGCCAGCAGCTCCCCCAGCGGGGACACTGAAGCTTTCTTT	CASSSPSGDTEAFF
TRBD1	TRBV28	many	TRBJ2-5	TGTGCCAGCAGTTTTCGACAGGGGGCTGTGGAGACCCAGTACTTC	CASSFRQGAVETQYF
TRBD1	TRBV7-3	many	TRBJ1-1	TGTGCCAGCAGCCCCCCCAGGGGGCGCGACACTGAAGCTTTCTTT	CASSPPRGRDTEAFF
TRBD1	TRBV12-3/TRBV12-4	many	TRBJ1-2	TGTGCCAGCAGTCCGTCAATTGGACAGGGGGGCTATGGCTACACCTTC	CASSPSIGQGGYGYTF
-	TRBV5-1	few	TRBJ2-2	TGCGCCAGCAGGGGCCTATCTGGCACCGGGGAGCTGTTTTTT	CASRGLSGTGELFF
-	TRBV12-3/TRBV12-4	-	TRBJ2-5	TGTGCCAGCAGTGAGGGACGGGACCAAGAGACCCAGTACTTC	CASSEGRDQETQYF
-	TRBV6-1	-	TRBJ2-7	TGTGCCAGCAGCCAAGGAGTCGGGGTCCGCCACGAGCAGTACTTC	CASSQGVGVRHEQYF
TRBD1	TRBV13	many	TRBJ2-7	TGTGCCAGCAGCTCCGGGACAGGGAGCTACGAGCAGTACTTC	CASSSGTGSYEQYF
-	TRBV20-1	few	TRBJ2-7	TGCAGTGCTAGAGCCCTAACAGGGAGGAGCTCCTACGAGCAGTACTTC	CSARALTGRSSYEQYF
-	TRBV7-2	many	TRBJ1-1	TGTGCCAGCAGCTTTCCCTTCGTCAAGAACACTGAAGCTTTCTTT	CASSFPFVKNTEAFF
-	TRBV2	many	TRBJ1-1	TGTGCCAGCAGTGGGGCCGGATTTGAAGCTTTCTTT	CASSGAGFEAFF
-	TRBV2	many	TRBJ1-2	TGTGCCAGCACTCCCGAAACAGATAACTATGGCTACACCTTC	CASTPETDNYGYTF
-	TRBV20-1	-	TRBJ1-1	TGCAGTGCTAGACCATGGGGGGGCAGGACTGAAGCTTTCTTT	CSARPWGGRTEAFF
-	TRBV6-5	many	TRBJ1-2	TGTGCCAGCAGTCCAGGACAGAGCACCTATGGCTACACCTTC	CASSPGQSTYGYTF
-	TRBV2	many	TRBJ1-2	TGTGCCAGCAGTGAAGTCGCCCGCTCGAATGGCTACACCTTC	CASSEVARSNGYTF
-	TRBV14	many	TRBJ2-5	TGTGCCAGCAGCCACGCACCGTACCAAGAGACCCAGTACTTC	CASSHAPYQETQYF
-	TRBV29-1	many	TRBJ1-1	TGCAGCGTTGAACGGGGCAGAAGGAACACTGAAGCTTTCTTT	CSVERGRRNTEAFF
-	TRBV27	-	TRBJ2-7	TGTCCCAGCAGTTTACGGGAGAGGACAGGTCTAAAGTACTTC	CPSSLRERTGLKYF
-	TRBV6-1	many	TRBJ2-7	TGTGCCACCGGATGGACAGTGAACTACGAGCAGTACTTC	CATGWTVNYEQYF
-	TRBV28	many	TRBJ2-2	TGTGCCAGCAGTTCCCTAGTGAACACCGGGGAGCTGTTTTTT	CASSSLVNTGELFF
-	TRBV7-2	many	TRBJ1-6	TGTGCCAGCAGCTTAATGCAAGGAAATTCACCCCTCCACTTT	CASSLMQGNSPLHF
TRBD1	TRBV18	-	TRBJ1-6	TGTGCCAGCTCACCACTGGACAGGGGTAATTCACCCCTCCACTTT	CASSPLDRGNSPLHF
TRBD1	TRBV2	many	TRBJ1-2	TGTGCCAGCTGGGACAGAGGGAGCTTTAACTATGGCTACACCTTC	CASWDRGSFNYGYTF
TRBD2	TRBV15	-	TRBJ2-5	TGTGCCACCAGCGTGGGACTAGTTTCCGGGACCCAGTACTTC	CATSVGLVSGTQYF
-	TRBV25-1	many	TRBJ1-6	TGTGCCAGCAGCCAAAGGGACACCAACTCCTATAATTCACCCCTCCACTTT	CASSQRDTNSYNSPLHF
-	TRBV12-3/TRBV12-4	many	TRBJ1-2	TGTGCCAGCAGGGCAGAGCATAACTATGGCTACACCTTC	CASRAEHNYGYTF
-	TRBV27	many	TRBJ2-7	TGTGCCAGCAGTTTACGCCCGCTGAGGGAAATTCCCTACGAGCAGTACTTC	CASSLRPLREIPYEQYF
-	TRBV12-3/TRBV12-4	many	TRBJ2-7	TGTGCCAGCAGCGGGGACTTCGACTACGAGCAGTACTTC	CASSGDFDYEQYF
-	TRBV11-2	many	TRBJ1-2	TGTGCCAGCAGCTTCACCAGTTCTAACTATGGCTACACCTTC	CASSFTSSNYGYTF
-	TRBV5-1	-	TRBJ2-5	TGCGCCAGCAGCTTGGTCGTGGGGGTTTCTGGGGAGACCCAGTACTTC	CASSLVVGVSGETQYF
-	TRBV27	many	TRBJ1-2	TGTGCCAGCAGTTCCTCAGGGGTCTATGGCTACACCTTC	CASSSSGVYGYTF
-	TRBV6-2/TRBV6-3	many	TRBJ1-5	TGTGCCAGCAGCCGTATTGTAGGACAAGAGAGGAGTCAGCCCCAGCATTTT	CASSRIVGQERSQPQHF